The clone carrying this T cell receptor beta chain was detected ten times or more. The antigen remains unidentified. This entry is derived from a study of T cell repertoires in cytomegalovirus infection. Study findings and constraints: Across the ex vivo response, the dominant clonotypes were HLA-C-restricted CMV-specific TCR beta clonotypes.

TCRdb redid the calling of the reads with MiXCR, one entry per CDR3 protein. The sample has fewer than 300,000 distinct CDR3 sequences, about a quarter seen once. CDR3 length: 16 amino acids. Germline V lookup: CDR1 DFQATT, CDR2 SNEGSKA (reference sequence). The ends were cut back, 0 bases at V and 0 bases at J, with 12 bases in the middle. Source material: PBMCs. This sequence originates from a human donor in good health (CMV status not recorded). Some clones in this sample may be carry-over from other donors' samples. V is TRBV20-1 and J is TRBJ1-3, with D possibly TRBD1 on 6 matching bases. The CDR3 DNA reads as TGCAGTGCTAGAGACGCGGGGGGCCCCTCTGGAAACACCATATATTTT. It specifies CSARDAGGPSGNTIYF.